The source of this TCR beta chain is a study of shared clonotypes between healthy human individuals. Study results and caveats: It was only blood that was sampled, and tissue repertoires likely differ. The study drew on few donors, limiting represented genetic and exposure-history diversity.

At a deep level, the assay was run. DNA from unsorted PBMC was sequenced on ten immunoSEQ deep assay plates. Method: immunoSEQ multiplex PCR; TCRdb's copy keeps in-frame clones and lacks some. There are nearly 500,000 clones in the sample; around 78% occur only once, and approximately 12% lies in the top ten. As regards this clone: What it recognizes is unknown.

Per the germline V gene, CDR1 is MDHEN and CDR2 is SYDVKM. There are 13 residues in the CDR3. Deletions cut 3 bases from V and 11 bases from J, with 13 bases between. This receptor was obtained from a woman aged 40 to 50 in good health. Some clones in this sample may be carry-over from other donors' samples. This chain connects TRBV28 to TRBJ1-4; D not resolved. What was sequenced was PBMCs. In DNA form, the CDR3 reads TGTGCCAGCAGTTTTCAATTGCTAGGCAAACTGTTTTTT. Translated: CASSFQLLGKLFF.